This TCR beta chain was retrieved from a study of shared clonotypes between healthy human individuals. Study-wide findings and caveats: Investigators expected sequencing depth to affect clonotype sharing among donors.

Trimming removed 3 bases from V and 5 bases from J, with 4 bases in between. Germline-derived CDR1 and CDR2 are DFQATT and SNEGSKA (reference sequence). This CDR3 has 10 residues. On this clone: The antigen remains undetermined. The same CDR3 also results from other DNA sequences found in this sample.

Every subset had its genomic DNA shared out evenly among several immunoSEQ plates. Method: immunoSEQ multiplex PCR; TCRdb's copy keeps in-frame clones and lacks some. The sample carries over a million clones, 97% to 99% recorded once. The TCR originated in a man aged 25-45 years in good health. The chain employs TRBV20-1 and TRBJ2-5; D is unresolved. The specimen was naive CD4+ T cells sorted from blood. Subset denoted: CD45RA+ positively selected. CDR3 DNA sequence: TGCAGTGCTAGTACGGAGACCCAGTACTTC. This translates into CSASTETQYF.